Each of the 10 T cell receptor beta chains below was sequenced from the same sample in a study of T cells in tuberculosis. Generated by immunoSEQ multiplex PCR, the TCRdb table keeps only in-frame clones and is missing some. The sample carries roughly 24,000 clones, roughly 97% recorded once. The sequencing sample was made of PBMCs. The receptors shown here come from a donor between 10 and 35 years old with latent tuberculosis or without tuberculosis infection.

The chain recombines TRBV29-1 with TRBJ1-5; the D gene is possibly TRBD1 (6 bases). V gave up 6 bases and J gave up 8 bases, with 23 bases separating them. This CDR3 spans 15 amino acids. Germline CDR1 is SQVTM and CDR2 is ANQGSEA. CDR3 coding DNA: TGCAGCGTACCCAAGGGACACAATCGGGCGGAGCCCCAGCATTTT. Amino acid sequence: CSVPKGHNRAEPQHF.

The V gene is TRBV16, the J gene TRBJ1-2, with TRBD1 matching over 10 bases. The CDR3 has 13 amino acids. Trimming took 4 bases from V and 7 from J; bases not matched to a gene: 3. Germline CDR1 is KGHSY and CDR2 is FQNENV. The CDR3 nucleotides are TGTGCCAGCAGCCGAGACAGGGGGCTTGGCTACACCTTC. Encoded protein: CASSRDRGLGYTF.

This clone was seen a single time. The V and J genes are TRBV11-3 and TRBJ2-7, with 11 positions matching TRBD2. Germline lookup yields CDR1 SGHNT and CDR2 YENEEA. J lost 0 bases, V lost 3 bases, and 10 bases had no gene match. This CDR3 has 18 amino acids. The CDR3 loop reads CASSFMITLAGVSYEQYF. CDR3 DNA: TGTGCCAGCAGCTTTATGATAACACTAGCGGGAGTCTCCTACGAGCAGTACTTC.

The CDR3 spells CASSEAKYRGADTQYF. The CDR3 DNA is TGTGCCAGCAGTGAAGCGAAATACAGGGGGGCAGATACGCAGTATTTT. The chain links TRBV2 to TRBJ2-3; 8 bases agree with TRBD1. The CDR3 contains 16 residues. Germline trimming cut 0 bases from V and 4 bases from J; bases unmatched to any gene: 6. CDR1 is SNHLY, CDR2 FYNNEI, per germline.

The rearrangement uses TRBV6-6 and TRBJ1-1, with D possibly being TRBD1 (6 bases). V was pared by 5 bases and J by 5 bases, with 15 bases between. Germline values: CDR1 MNHNY, CDR2 SVGAGI (reference sequence). This CDR3 has 14 amino acids. In nucleotides, the CDR3 is TGTGCCAGCAGTAAGACAGGAAGGGGGACTGAAGCTTTCTTT. This encodes CASSKTGRGTEAFF.

The gene calls are TRBV9 and TRBJ1-5, with a weak D call TRBD1 (5 bases). The V gene lost 3 bases and the J gene lost 7 bases, with 14 bases spanning the gap. This CDR3 spans 14 amino acids. CDR1 and CDR2 from the germline V gene are SGDLS and YYNGEE. The CDR3 reads CASSAVGGGQPQHF. The CDR3 coding sequence is TGTGCCAGCAGCGCGGTGGGGGGAGGGCAGCCCCAGCATTTT.

The V and J genes are TRBV7-2 and TRBJ1-1; D gene unclear. CDR1 is SGHTA and CDR2 is FQGNSA in the germline V gene. V lost 5 bases and J lost 0, with 7 bases in between. The CDR3 contains 13 residues. CDR3 sequence (DNA): TGTGCCAGCAGCGAGAACCTGAACACTGAAGCTTTCTTT. It translates to CASSENLNTEAFF.

The V call is TRBV5-1, the J call TRBJ2-2; no reliable D call. Germline loops: CDR1 SGHRS, CDR2 YFSETQ. The CDR3 spans 12 residues. Trimming removed 2 bases at V and 6 bases at J, with 5 bases between. CDR3 coding DNA: TGCGCCAGCAGCTTCTCTGCCGGGGAGCTGTTTTTT. It translates to CASSFSAGELFF.

CDR3 in amino acids: CASSEGRGETDTQYF. Here the CDR3 DNA reads TGTGCCAGCAGTGAAGGGCGGGGGGAGACAGATACGCAGTATTTT. V gene TRBV6-4 combines with J gene TRBJ2-3, with 8 bases lining up with TRBD2. The junction had 5 bases not matched to a gene; V was cut back by 3 bases and J by 3 bases. The germline gives CDR1 MRHNA, CDR2 SNTAGT. The CDR3 is 15 residues long.

The chain uses TRBV5-6 and TRBJ1-4, with D possibly TRBD1 on 5 matching bases. This CDR3 has 14 residues. Germline assignment: CDR1 SGHDT and CDR2 YYEEEE. V was clipped by 2 bases and J by 7 bases, with 12 bases between them. CDR3 loop: CASSLRGYSEKLFF. CDR3 nucleotide sequence: TGTGCCAGCAGCTTAAGGGGATATAGTGAAAAACTGTTTTTT. Combining the CDR3 with reference TRBV5-6 and TRBJ1-4 gives the whole variable domain DAGVTQSPTHLIKTRGQQVTLRCSPKSGHDTVSWYQQALGQGPQFIFQYYEEEERQRGNFPDRFSGHQFPNYSSELNVNALLLGDSALYLCASSLRGYSEKLFFGSGTQLSVL.